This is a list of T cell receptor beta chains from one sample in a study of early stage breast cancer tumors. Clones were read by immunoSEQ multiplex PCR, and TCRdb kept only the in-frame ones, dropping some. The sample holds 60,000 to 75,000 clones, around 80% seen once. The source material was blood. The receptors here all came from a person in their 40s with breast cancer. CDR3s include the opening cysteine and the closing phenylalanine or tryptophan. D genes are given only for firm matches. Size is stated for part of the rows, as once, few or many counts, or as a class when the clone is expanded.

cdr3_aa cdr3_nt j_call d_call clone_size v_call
CASSLVSGGGEAFF TGTGCCAGCAGCTTAGTAAGTGGCGGTGGAGAAGCTTTCTTT TRBJ1-1 . . TRBV7-2
CASSIADRGKTQYF TGTGCCAGTAGTATAGCCGACAGGGGGAAGACCCAGTACTTC TRBJ2-5 TRBD1 . TRBV19
CASSSGTGGGKLFF TGTGCCAGCAGTTCCGGGACCGGAGGGGGAAAACTGTTTTTT TRBJ1-4 . . TRBV28
CAWLRPPYGYTF TGTGCCTGGCTTCGACCTCCCTATGGCTACACCTTC TRBJ1-2 . . TRBV30
CASSSPGTGLYEQYF TGTGCCAGCAGTAGCCCCGGGACAGGCCTCTACGAGCAGTACTTC TRBJ2-7 TRBD1 . TRBV6-6
CASRPDGVTEAFF TGTGCCAGCAGACCGGACGGAGTCACTGAAGCTTTCTTT TRBJ1-1 . . TRBV2
CASSPRGPEQYF TGTGCCAGCAGCCCGAGAGGCCCCGAGCAGTACTTC TRBJ2-7 . . TRBV7-2
CASSRSPDSNEQFF TGCGCCAGCAGCCGATCACCCGACAGCAATGAGCAGTTCTTC TRBJ2-1 . . TRBV4-1
CASSDSLLSTDTQYF TGTGCCAGCAGTGACAGCCTTTTGAGCACAGATACGCAGTATTTT TRBJ2-3 . . TRBV27
CASSREPGLYNEQFF TGCGCCAGCAGCAGGGAACCGGGTCTCTACAATGAGCAGTTCTTC TRBJ2-1 . . TRBV5-1
CASSPSGSNQPQHF TGTGCCAGCAGCCCTTCAGGTAGCAATCAGCCCCAGCATTTT TRBJ1-5 . . TRBV16
CASSFFPGQTSSNQPQHF TGTGCCAGCAGTTTTTTCCCGGGACAGACTTCTAGCAATCAGCCCCAGCATTTT TRBJ1-5 TRBD1 . TRBV27
CASSLTGTGGPYQETQYF TGTGCCAGCAGCTTGACCGGGACAGGGGGCCCGTACCAAGAGACCCAGTACTTC TRBJ2-5 TRBD1 . TRBV9
CASSAGQGAMGYEQYF TGTGCCAGCAGCGCCGGTCAGGGGGCTATGGGTTACGAGCAGTACTTC TRBJ2-7 TRBD1 . TRBV5-4
CASSTGQGRGEQYF TGTGCCAGCAGCACTGGACAGGGGCGGGGCGAGCAGTACTTC TRBJ2-7 TRBD1 . TRBV9
CASSQGLGRGLLDTEAFF TGTGCCAGCAGCCAAGGACTTGGCAGGGGGCTTTTGGACACTGAAGCTTTCTTT TRBJ1-1 TRBD1 . TRBV14
CASSLEARQGDTQYF TGTGCCAGCAGCTTAGAGGCCAGGCAGGGAGATACGCAGTATTTT TRBJ2-3 . . TRBV7-9
CASSFGTGAREYF . TRBJ2-7 . . TRBV11-2
CASSFTGGPYGYTF TGTGCCAGCAGTTTTACAGGGGGCCCATATGGCTACACCTTC TRBJ1-2 TRBD1 . TRBV28
CAWSVSGSSYEQYF TGTGCCTGGAGTGTCAGCGGGAGCTCCTACGAGCAGTACTTC TRBJ2-7 TRBD2 . TRBV30
CASSLAGGQGGGYTF TGTGCCAGCAGCTTAGCGGGGGGACAGGGAGGTGGCTACACCTTC TRBJ1-2 TRBD1 few TRBV11-2
CASSPGLEINEQFF TGTGCCAGCAGTCCCGGACTAGAGATAAATGAGCAGTTCTTC TRBJ2-1 TRBD2 . TRBV6-1
CASSIDLDYNEKLFF TGTGCCAGTAGTATAGATCTGGACTATAATGAAAAACTGTTTTTT TRBJ1-4 . . TRBV19
CASSPQGSGETQYF TGCGCCAGCAGCCCGCAGGGATCGGGAGAGACCCAGTACTTC TRBJ2-5 . . TRBV5-1
CASSHYGGQLFF TGTGCCAGCTCACATTACGGAGGGCAACTGTTTTTT TRBJ1-4 . once TRBV18
CASSSPPQGSNYGYTF TGCGCCAGCAGCTCCCCCCCCCAGGGGAGTAACTATGGCTACACCTTC TRBJ1-2 . . TRBV5-1
CASSQVGQMNTEAFF TGTGCCAGCAGCCAAGTGGGACAGATGAACACTGAAGCTTTCTTT TRBJ1-1 TRBD1 once TRBV4-2
CASSLGTGGIYNEQFF TGCGCCAGCAGCTTGGGGACGGGAGGGATCTACAATGAGCAGTTCTTC TRBJ2-1 TRBD2 few TRBV5-1
CASSGIQGMNTEAFF TGTGCCAGCAGCGGCATACAGGGGATGAACACTGAAGCTTTCTTT TRBJ1-1 TRBD1 . TRBV9
CASRMAGDPYEQYF TGTGCCAGCAGGATGGCGGGGGACCCCTACGAGCAGTACTTC TRBJ2-7 TRBD2 once TRBV28
CASRPERTVGTQYF TGTGCCAGCAGACCGGAACGGACCGTTGGTACGCAGTATTTT TRBJ2-3 . . TRBV27
CASRATGENQPQHF TGTGCCAGCAGAGCGACAGGGGAGAATCAGCCCCAGCATTTT TRBJ1-5 TRBD1 . TRBV28
CAWSLQGTGDTIYF TGTGCCTGGAGTTTACAGGGAACGGGAGACACCATATATTTT TRBJ1-3 . . TRBV30
CASSLTGEGYGYTF TGTGCCAGCAGTCTGACAGGGGAGGGCTATGGCTACACCTTC TRBJ1-2 TRBD1 few TRBV6-5
CASSPGGTSGRFFAGYNEQFF TGTGCCAGCAGCCCCGGGGGGACTAGCGGGAGGTTTTTCGCAGGCTACAATGAGCAGTTCTTC TRBJ2-1 TRBD2 . TRBV2
CASSEGPLGGQETQYF TGTGCCAGCAGTGAGGGGCCCCTCGGGGGGCAAGAGACCCAGTACTTC TRBJ2-5 TRBD2 . TRBV6-1
CASSNQQGARQPQHF TGTGCCAGTAGTAACCAACAGGGGGCAAGGCAGCCCCAGCATTTT TRBJ1-5 TRBD1 once TRBV19
CASSLAGGPEDTQYF TGCGCCAGCAGCTTAGCGGGAGGGCCGGAAGATACGCAGTATTTT TRBJ2-3 TRBD2 . TRBV5-1
CASSLAPLTGKAFF TGTGCCAGCAGCTTGGCCCCATTAACAGGGAAAGCTTTCTTT TRBJ1-1 . . TRBV5-8